This TCR beta chain was sequenced in a study of T cells after yellow fever vaccination. Regarding the study as a whole: Contamination by abundant bulk-population clonotypes could be present in FACS-sorted repertoires. Clones that expanded after primary vaccination mostly reappeared after the booster (less than 98% CD4, 88% CD8).

Generation of TCR cDNA used 5'RACE template switching (which added a universal primer site and UMIs). TCRdb recomputed calls from the 5' RACE reads with MiXCR, one row per CDR3 protein. The sample holds under 500,000 distinct CDR3 sequences; over 15% are singletons and the top ten take around 17%. This clonotype was found a few times. The target antigen is unknown. This sequence may be a read error, since a much larger clone differs from it by one base. V shed 6 bases and J shed 3 bases, with 6 bases lying between them. The CDR3 is 11 amino acids. Germline loops: CDR1 MNHEY, CDR2 SVGEGT. The chain employs TRBV6-2 or TRBV6-3 and TRBJ2-7; weak D call: TRBD1 (6 bases). This sequence originates from a man aged 18 to 35 who received the YFV17D yellow fever vaccine. The sample was PBMCs, taken before the yellow fever booster vaccination. CDR3 sequence (DNA): TGTGCCAGCAGACAGGGCTACGAGCAGTACTTC. It yields the protein CASRQGYEQYF.